This entry concerns a single T cell receptor beta chain. Its cognate antigen is unknown. Assay used: immunoSEQ multiplex PCR; TCRdb lists only in-frame clones, some missing. The sample carries roughly 140,000 clones, about 90% recorded once. This sample is part of a study of T cell responses to AZD1222 COVID-19 vaccine. Study-wide results and caveats: Donor demographics were predominantly white British with a female majority; clonal diversity may be underestimated. After the peak T cell response, and only then, were repertoires sampled. Across the whole spike, CD4 TCRs peaked at regions 160-218 and 743-854.

CDR1 is MNHEY, CDR2 SVGAGI, per germline. V lost 6 bases to trimming and J lost 4 bases, with 13 bases between them. The CDR3 covers 14 residues. Sequenced material: peripheral blood, taken on day 0 of AZD1222 vaccination. The chain recombines TRBV6-5 with TRBJ1-5, with D perhaps matching TRBD1 (5 bases). The source of this sequence is an adult in good health. CDR3 residues: CASRPGTVNQPQHF. In nucleotides, the CDR3 is TGTGCCAGCAGACCCGGGACGGTGAATCAGCCCCAGCATTTT.